Reported below is one T cell receptor (beta chain). Its antigen is as yet unknown. This CDR3 has 20 residues. Germline V lookup: CDR1 KGHSH, CDR2 LQKENI. Losses at the gene ends were 1 base for V and 0 bases for J; bases not matched to a gene: 10. This sample is part of a study of T-cell reconstitution after alpha-beta-depleted transplantation in children. Regarding the study as a whole: Newly produced T cells mostly accounted for T-cell counts and diversity one year post-transplant. Several hundred expanded graft clones reportedly supplied alpha-beta T cells about two months after transplant. High day-60 TCRbeta diversity in some patients came from surviving recipient T cells and thymic progenitors.

Unique molecular identifiers featured in how the TCRbeta library was prepared. TCRdb reprocessed the PCR reads via MiXCR and lists one record per CDR3 protein. The sample has fewer than 150,000 distinct CDR3 sequences, under 25% seen once. The rearrangement joins TRBV18 to TRBJ2-2, with 11 positions matching TRBD2. The TCR originated in a male patient between 2 and 15 years old who had a stem cell transplant for chronic granulomatous disease, so the T cells may come from the graft donor. Specimen: PBMCs, mostly from graft donor cells, collected 180 days after TCRalphabeta/CD19-depleted stem cell transplant. CDR3 loop: CASSPLGTSGPTANTGELFF. The CDR3 DNA reads TGTGCCAGCTCACCACTTGGGACTAGCGGCCCTACCGCGAACACCGGGGAGCTGTTTTTT.